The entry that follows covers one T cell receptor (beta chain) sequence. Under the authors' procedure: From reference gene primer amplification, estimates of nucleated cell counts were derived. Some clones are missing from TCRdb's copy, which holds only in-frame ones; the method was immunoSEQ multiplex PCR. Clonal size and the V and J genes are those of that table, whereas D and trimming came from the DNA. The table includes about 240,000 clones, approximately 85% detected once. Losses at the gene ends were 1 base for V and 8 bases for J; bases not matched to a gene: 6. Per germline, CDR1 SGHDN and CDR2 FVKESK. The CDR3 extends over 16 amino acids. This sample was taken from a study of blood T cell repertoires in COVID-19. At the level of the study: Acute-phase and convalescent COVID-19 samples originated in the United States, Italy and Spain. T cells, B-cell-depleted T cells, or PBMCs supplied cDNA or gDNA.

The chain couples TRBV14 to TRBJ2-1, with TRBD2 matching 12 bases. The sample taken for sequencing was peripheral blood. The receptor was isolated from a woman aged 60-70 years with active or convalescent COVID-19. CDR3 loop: CASSQAGLAGLDEQFF. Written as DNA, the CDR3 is TGTGCCAGCAGCCAAGCCGGACTAGCGGGGCTGGATGAGCAGTTCTTC.